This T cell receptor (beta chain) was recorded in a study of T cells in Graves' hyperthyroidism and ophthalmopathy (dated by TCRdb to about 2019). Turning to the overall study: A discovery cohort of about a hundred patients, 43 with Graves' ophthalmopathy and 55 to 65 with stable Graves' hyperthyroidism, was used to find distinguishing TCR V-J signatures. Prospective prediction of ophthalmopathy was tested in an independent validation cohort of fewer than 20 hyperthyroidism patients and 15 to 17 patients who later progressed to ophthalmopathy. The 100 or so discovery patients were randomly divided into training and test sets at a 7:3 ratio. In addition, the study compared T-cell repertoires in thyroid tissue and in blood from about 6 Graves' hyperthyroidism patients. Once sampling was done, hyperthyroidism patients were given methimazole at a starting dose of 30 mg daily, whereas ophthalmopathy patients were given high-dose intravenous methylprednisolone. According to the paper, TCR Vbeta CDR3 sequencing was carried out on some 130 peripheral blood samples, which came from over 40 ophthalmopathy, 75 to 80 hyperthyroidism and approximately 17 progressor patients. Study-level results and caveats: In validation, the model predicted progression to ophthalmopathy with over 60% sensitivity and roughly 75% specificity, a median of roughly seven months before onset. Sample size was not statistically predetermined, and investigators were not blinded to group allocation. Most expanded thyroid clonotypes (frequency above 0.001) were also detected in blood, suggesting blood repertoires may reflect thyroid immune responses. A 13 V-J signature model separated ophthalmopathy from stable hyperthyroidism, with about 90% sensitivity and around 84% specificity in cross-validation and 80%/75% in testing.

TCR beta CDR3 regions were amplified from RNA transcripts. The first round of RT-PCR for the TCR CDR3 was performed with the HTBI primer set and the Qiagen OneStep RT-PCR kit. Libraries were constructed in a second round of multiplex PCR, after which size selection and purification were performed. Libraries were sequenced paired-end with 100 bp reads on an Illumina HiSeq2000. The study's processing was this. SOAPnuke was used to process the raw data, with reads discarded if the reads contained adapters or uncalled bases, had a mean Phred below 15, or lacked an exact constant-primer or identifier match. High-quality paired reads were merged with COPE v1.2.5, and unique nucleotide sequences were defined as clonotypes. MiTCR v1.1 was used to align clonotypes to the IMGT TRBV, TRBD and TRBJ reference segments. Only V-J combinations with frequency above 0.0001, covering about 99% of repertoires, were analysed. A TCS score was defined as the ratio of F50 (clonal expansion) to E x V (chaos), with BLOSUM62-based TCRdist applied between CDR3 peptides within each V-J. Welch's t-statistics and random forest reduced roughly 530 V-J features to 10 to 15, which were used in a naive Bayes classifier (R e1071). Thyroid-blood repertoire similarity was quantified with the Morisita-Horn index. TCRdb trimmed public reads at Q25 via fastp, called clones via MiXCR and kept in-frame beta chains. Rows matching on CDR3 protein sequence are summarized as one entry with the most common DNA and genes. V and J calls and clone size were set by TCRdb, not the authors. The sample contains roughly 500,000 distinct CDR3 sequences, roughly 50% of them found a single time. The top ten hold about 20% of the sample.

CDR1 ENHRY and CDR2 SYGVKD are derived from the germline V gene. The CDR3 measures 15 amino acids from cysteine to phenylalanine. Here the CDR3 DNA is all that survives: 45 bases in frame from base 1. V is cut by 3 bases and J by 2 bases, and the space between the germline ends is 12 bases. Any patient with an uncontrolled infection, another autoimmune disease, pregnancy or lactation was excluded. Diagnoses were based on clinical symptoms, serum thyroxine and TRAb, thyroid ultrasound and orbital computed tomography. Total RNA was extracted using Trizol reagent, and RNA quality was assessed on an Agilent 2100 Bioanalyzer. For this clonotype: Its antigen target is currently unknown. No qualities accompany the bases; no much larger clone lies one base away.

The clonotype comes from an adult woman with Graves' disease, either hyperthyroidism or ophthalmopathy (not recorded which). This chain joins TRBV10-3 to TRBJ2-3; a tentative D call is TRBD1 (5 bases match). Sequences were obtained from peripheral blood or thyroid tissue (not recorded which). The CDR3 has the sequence CAISDRQQYTDTQYF. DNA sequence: TGTGCCATCAGTGATCGACAGCAATACACAGATACGCAGTATTTT.